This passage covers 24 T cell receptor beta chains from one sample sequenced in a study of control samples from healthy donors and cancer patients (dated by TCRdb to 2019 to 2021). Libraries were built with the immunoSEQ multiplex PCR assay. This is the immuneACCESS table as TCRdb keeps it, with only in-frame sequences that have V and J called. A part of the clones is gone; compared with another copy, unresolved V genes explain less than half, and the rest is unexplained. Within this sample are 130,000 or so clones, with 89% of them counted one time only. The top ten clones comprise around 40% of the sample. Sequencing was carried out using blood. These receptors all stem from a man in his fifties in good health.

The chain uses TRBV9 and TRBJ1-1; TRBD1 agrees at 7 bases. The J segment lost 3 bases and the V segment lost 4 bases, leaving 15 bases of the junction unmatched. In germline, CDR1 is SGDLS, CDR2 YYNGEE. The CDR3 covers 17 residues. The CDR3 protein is CASSRTPIQGGHTEAFF. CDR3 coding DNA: TGTGCCAGCAGCCGCACACCAATCCAGGGGGGGCACACTGAAGCTTTCTTT. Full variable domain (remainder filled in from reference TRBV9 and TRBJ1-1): DSGVTQTPKHLITATGQRVTLRCSPRSGDLSVYWYQQSLDQGLQFLIQYYNGEERAKGNILERFSAQQFPDLHSELNLSSLELGDSALYFCASSRTPIQGGHTEAFFGQGTRLTVV.

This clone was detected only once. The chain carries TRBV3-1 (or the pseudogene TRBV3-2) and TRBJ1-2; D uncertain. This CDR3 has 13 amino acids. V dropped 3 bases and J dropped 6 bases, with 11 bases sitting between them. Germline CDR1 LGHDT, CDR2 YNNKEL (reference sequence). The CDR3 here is CASSQAELDGYTF. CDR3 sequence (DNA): TGTGCCAGCAGCCAGGCAGAACTAGATGGCTACACCTTC.

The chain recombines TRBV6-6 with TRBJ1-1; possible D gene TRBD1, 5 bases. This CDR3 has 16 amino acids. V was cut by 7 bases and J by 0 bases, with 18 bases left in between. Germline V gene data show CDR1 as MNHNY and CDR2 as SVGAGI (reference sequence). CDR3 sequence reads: CASKTSGANMNTEAFF. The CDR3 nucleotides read TGTGCCAGCAAAACATCCGGGGCAAACATGAACACTGAAGCTTTCTTT.

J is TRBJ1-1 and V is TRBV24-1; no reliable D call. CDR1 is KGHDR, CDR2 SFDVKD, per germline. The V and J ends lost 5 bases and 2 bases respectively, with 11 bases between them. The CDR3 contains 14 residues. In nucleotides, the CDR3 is TGTGCCACCAGTGGTCCAGGCATTAACACTGAAGCTTTCTTT. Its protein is CATSGPGINTEAFF.

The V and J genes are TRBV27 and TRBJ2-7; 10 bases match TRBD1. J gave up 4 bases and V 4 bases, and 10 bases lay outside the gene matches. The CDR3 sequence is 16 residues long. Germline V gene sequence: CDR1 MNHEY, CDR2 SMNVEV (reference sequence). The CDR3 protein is CASSWGATGGGYEQYF. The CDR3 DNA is TGTGCCAGCAGTTGGGGGGCGACAGGGGGCGGGTACGAGCAGTACTTC.

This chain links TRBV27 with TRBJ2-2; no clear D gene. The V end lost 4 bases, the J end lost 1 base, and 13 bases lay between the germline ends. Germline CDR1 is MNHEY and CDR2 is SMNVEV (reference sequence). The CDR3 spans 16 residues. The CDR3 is CASSSSPVLNTGELFF. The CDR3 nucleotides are TGTGCCAGCAGTTCCTCACCGGTACTGAACACCGGGGAGCTGTTTTTT.

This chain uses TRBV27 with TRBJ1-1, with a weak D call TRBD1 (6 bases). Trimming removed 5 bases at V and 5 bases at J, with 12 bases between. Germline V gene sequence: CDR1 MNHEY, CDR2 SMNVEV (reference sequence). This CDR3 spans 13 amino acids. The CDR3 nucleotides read TGTGCCAGCAGTCGAGGGGGTTGGACTGAAGCTTTCTTT. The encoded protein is CASSRGGWTEAFF.

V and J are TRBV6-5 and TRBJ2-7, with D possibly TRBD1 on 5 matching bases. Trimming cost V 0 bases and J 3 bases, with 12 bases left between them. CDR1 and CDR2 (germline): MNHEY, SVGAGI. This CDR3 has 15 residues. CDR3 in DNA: TGTGCCAGCAGTTACTCGAGCGCAGGGAACTACGAGCAGTACTTC. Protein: CASSYSSAGNYEQYF.

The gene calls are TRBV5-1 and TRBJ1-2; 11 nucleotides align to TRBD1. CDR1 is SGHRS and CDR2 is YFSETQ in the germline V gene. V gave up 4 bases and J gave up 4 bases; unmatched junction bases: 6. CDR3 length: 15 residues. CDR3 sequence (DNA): TGCGCCAGCAGCACCGGGACAGGGGGGATCTATGGCTACACCTTC. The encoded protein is CASSTGTGGIYGYTF.

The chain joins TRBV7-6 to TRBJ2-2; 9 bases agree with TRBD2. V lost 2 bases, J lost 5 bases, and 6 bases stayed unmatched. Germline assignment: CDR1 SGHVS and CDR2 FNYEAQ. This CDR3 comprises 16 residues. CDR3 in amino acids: CASSLRLAGSTGELFF. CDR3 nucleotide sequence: TGTGCCAGCAGCTTAAGGCTAGCGGGGAGTACCGGGGAGCTGTTTTTT.

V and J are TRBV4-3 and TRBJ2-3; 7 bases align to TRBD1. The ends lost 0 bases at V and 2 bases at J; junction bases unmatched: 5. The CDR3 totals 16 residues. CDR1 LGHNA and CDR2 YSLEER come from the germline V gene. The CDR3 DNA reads TGCGCCAGCAGCCAAGATGCGGACAGGAACACAGATACGCAGTATTTT. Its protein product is CASSQDADRNTDTQYF.

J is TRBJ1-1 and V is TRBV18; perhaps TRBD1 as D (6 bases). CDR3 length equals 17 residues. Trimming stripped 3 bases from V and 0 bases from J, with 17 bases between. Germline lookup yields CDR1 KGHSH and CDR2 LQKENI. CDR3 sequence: CASSPGLMTGMNTEAFF. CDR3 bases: TGTGCCAGCTCACCGGGCCTGATGACAGGTATGAACACTGAAGCTTTCTTT.

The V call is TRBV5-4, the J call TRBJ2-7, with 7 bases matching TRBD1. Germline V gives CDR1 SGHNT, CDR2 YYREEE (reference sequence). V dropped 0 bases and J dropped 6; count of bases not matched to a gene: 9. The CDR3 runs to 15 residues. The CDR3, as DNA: TGTGCCAGCAGCTTGGTAGCAGGACAGGCGGGCGAGCAGTACTTC. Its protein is CASSLVAGQAGEQYF.

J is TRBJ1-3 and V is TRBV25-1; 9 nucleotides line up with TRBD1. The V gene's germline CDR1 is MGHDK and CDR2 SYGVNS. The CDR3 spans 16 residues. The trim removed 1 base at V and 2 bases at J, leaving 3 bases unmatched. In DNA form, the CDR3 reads TGTGCCAGCAGTGAATGGGGGACAGGGACTGGAAACACCATATATTTT. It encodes CASSEWGTGTGNTIYF.

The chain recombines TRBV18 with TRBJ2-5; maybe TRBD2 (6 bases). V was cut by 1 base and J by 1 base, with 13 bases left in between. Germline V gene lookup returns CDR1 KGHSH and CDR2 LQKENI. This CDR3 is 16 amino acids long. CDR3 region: CASSPLGQGGQETQYF. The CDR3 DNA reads TGTGCCAGCTCACCACTCGGGCAGGGAGGCCAAGAGACCCAGTACTTC.

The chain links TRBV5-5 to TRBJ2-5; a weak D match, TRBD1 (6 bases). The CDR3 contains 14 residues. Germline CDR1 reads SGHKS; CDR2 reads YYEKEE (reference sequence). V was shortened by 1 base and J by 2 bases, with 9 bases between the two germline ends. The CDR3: CASSLRGSQETQYF. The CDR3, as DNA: TGTGCCAGCAGCTTGAGGGGGTCTCAAGAGACCCAGTACTTC. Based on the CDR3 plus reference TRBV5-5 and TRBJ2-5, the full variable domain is DAGVTQSPTHLIKTRGQQVTLRCSPISGHKSVSWYQQVLGQGPQFIFQYYEKEERGRGNFPDRFSARQFPNYSSELNVNALLLGDSALYLCASSLRGSQETQYFGPGTRLLVL.

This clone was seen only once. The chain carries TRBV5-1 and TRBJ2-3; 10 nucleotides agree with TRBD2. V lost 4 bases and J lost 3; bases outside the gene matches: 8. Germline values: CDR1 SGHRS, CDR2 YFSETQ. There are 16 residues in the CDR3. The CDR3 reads CASSAWSGGGTDTQYF. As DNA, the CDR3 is TGCGCCAGCAGCGCCTGGAGCGGGGGGGGAACAGATACGCAGTATTTT.

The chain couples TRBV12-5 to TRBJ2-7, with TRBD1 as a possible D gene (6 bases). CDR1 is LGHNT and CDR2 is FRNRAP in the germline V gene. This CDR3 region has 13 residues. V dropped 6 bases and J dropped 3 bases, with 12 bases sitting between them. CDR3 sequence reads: CASGRQDLYEQYF. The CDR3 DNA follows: TGTGCTAGTGGCCGACAGGACCTCTACGAGCAGTACTTC.

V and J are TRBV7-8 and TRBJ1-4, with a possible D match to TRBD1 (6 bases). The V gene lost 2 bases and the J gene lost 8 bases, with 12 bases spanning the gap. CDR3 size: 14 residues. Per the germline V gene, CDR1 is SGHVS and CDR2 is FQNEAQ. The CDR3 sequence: CASSLREGEEKLFF. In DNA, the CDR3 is TGTGCCAGCAGCTTAAGGGAGGGGGAGGAAAAACTGTTTTTT.

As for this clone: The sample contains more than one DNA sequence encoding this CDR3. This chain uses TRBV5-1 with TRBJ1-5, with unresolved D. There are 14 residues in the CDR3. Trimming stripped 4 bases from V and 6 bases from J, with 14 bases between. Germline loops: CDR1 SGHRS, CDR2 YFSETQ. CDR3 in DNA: TGCGCCAGCAGCGAGGGAGGTGTGGGTCAGCCCCAGCATTTT. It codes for CASSEGGVGQPQHF.

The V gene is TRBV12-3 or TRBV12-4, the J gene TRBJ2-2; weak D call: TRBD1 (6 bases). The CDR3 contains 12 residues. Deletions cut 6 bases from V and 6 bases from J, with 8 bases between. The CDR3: CASRQGSGELFF. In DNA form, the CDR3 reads TGTGCCAGCAGACAGGGTTCCGGGGAGCTGTTTTTT.

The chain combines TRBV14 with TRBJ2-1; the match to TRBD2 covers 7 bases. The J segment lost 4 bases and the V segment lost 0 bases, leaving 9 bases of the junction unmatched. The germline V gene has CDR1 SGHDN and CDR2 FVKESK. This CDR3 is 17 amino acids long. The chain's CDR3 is CASSQDLNGGYYNEQFF. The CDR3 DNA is TGTGCCAGCAGCCAAGATCTGAACGGGGGGTATTACAATGAGCAGTTCTTC.

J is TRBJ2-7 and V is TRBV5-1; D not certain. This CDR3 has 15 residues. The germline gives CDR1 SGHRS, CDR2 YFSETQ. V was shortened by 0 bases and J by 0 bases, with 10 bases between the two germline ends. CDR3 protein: CASSLVRAGSYEQYF. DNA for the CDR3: TGCGCCAGCAGCTTGGTTAGGGCAGGCTCCTACGAGCAGTACTTC. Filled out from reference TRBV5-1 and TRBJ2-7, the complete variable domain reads KAGVTQTPRYLIKTRGQQVTLSCSPISGHRSVSWYQQTPGQGLQFLFEYFSETQRNKGNFPGRFSGRQFSNSRSEMNVSTLELGDSALYLCASSLVRAGSYEQYFGPGTRLTVT.

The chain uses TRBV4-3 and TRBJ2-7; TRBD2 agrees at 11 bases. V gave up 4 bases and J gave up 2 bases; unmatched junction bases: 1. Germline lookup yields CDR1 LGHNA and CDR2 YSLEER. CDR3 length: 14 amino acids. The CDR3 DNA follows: TGCGCCAGCAGCCCGACTAGCGGGACCTACGAGCAGTACTTC. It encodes CASSPTSGTYEQYF.